These 30 T cell receptor beta chains originate from one sample sequenced in a study of cytomegalovirus exposure and HLA in healthy donors. Generated by immunoSEQ multiplex PCR, the TCRdb table keeps only in-frame clones and is missing some. Found here are more than 250,000 clones, about nine tenths of them singletons; the top ten hold over 1%. Sequencing was performed on PBMCs. These receptors all come from a woman in her twenties or thirties in good health and CMV-seropositive.

This chain connects TRBV30 to TRBJ1-2; 7 bases agree with TRBD1. J was trimmed by 8 bases and V by 7 bases; bases with no gene match: 10. Germline values: CDR1 GTSNPN, CDR2 SVGIG (reference sequence). The CDR3 length is 12 residues. In DNA form, the CDR3 reads TGTGCCTATAACAGGGGTGGGCTAGGCTACACCTTC. As protein: CAYNRGGLGYTF.

The chain combines TRBV6-6 with TRBJ2-1, with D unclear. The CDR3 length is 12 residues. Trimming pared 6 bases from V and 6 bases from J, leaving 9 bases between. CDR1 and CDR2 (germline): MNHNY, SVGAGI (reference sequence). For the CDR3, the DNA is TGTGCCAGCAGCTCAACTGGCAATGAGCAGTTCTTC. Protein sequence: CASSSTGNEQFF.

The chain is built from TRBV9 and TRBJ2-1; no clear D. In germline, CDR1 is SGDLS, CDR2 YYNGEE. The CDR3 totals 12 residues. V was pared by 0 bases and J by 9 bases, with 7 bases between. The CDR3 loop is CASSVVHSEQFF. CDR3 bases: TGTGCCAGCAGCGTAGTACACAGTGAGCAGTTCTTC.

This sequence joins TRBV23-1 and TRBJ2-7; D not certain. TRBV23-1 is an ORF, with its function uncertain. The CDR3 spans 12 residues. CDR3 region: CAPRRGSYEQYF. The CDR3 nucleotides read TGCGCTCCCCGGCGCGGCTCCTACGAGCAGTACTTC.

The chain employs TRBV30 and TRBJ1-3; a weak D match, TRBD1 (6 bases). Per germline, CDR1 GTSNPN and CDR2 SVGIG (reference sequence). The CDR3 length is 13 residues. Trimming took 4 bases from V and 4 from J, leaving 11 bases between them. The CDR3 DNA follows: TGTGCCTGGACCACAGGGTACGGAAACACCATATATTTT. Its translation: CAWTTGYGNTIYF. Supplemented by reference TRBV30 and TRBJ1-3, the full variable domain reads SQTIHQWPATLVQPVGSPLSLECTVEGTSNPNLYWYRQAAGRGLQLLFYSVGIGQISSEVPQNLSASRPQDRQFILSSKKLLLSDSGFYLCAWTTGYGNTIYFGEGSWLTVV.

The V call is TRBV29-1, the J call TRBJ2-3, with TRBD2 matching 7 bases. Germline-derived CDR1 and CDR2 are SQVTM and ANQGSEA. V gave up 3 bases and J gave up 2 bases; unmatched junction bases: 5. CDR3 length: 14 residues. The CDR3 loop reads CSVEREPVTDTQYF. The CDR3 nucleotides read TGCAGCGTTGAGCGGGAGCCGGTCACAGATACGCAGTATTTT.

This chain links TRBV6-7 with TRBJ2-5; 10 nucleotides align to TRBD2. TRBV6-7 is labeled an ORF, and its function is uncertain. V was clipped by 7 bases and J by 5 bases; unmatched bases: 19. CDR3 length: 18 residues. The CDR3 spells CASTKVVRLAGVLETQYF. The CDR3 DNA follows: TGTGCCAGCACCAAAGTTGTGCGGCTAGCGGGAGTGTTGGAGACCCAGTACTTC.

The gene calls are TRBV6-5 and TRBJ1-6; a possible D gene is TRBD1 (6 bases). Looked up from germline, CDR1 is MNHEY and CDR2 is SVGAGI. Trimming took 6 bases from V and 8 from J, leaving 17 bases between them. CDR3 size: 15 residues. CDR3 sequence: CASRTAKRGDSPLHF. The DNA for the CDR3 is TGTGCCAGCAGGACTGCTAAGAGGGGGGATTCACCCCTCCACTTT.

The chain links TRBV30 to TRBJ2-4; a possible D gene is TRBD2 (6 bases). Per the germline V gene, CDR1 is GTSNPN and CDR2 is SVGIG (reference sequence). V was trimmed by 0 bases and J by 7 bases, leaving 13 bases between them. The CDR3 extends over 14 amino acids. CDR3 loop: CAWSVDGSLNIQYF. CDR3 bases: TGTGCCTGGAGTGTGGACGGGAGTTTGAACATTCAGTACTTC. The variable domain in full, with the rest retrieved from reference TRBV30 and TRBJ2-4, is SQTIHQWPATLVQPVGSPLSLECTVEGTSNPNLYWYRQAAGRGLQLLFYSVGIGQISSEVPQNLSASRPQDRQFILSSKKLLLSDSGFYLCAWSVDGSLNIQYFGAGTRLSVL.

The chain employs TRBV6-1 and TRBJ1-5; D gene unclear. Germline V gene data show CDR1 as MNHNS and CDR2 as SASEGT. This CDR3 is built from 15 residues. V gave up 2 bases and J gave up 9 bases, with 17 bases separating them. Written as DNA, the CDR3 is TGTGCCAGCAGTGAATTTGGAGGCAGGTTGTGGCCCCAGCATTTT. Translation gives CASSEFGGRLWPQHF.

V gene TRBV5-6 combines with J gene TRBJ1-6; TRBD1 matches at 7 bases. Unmatched junction bases numbered 14, after V lost 0 bases and J lost 11 bases. Germline lookup yields CDR1 SGHDT and CDR2 YYEEEE. The CDR3 runs 17 residues. The CDR3 region is CASSLVRVGGERAPLHF. The CDR3, as DNA: TGTGCCAGCAGCTTGGTACGGGTAGGGGGCGAAAGGGCACCCCTCCACTTT.

The CDR3 spells CAISESKLGGVSEAFF. In DNA form, the CDR3 reads TGTGCCATCAGTGAGTCGAAGTTAGGGGGGGTGAGTGAAGCTTTCTTT. The gene calls are TRBV10-3 and TRBJ1-1; tentatively, D is TRBD1 (6 bases). The CDR3 is 16 residues long. The germline V and J ends were trimmed by 0 bases and 7 bases, with 18 bases remaining between them. In germline, CDR1 is ENHRY, CDR2 SYGVKD.

V gene TRBV9 combines with J gene TRBJ2-3, with D perhaps TRBD1 or TRBD2 (5 bases each). CDR3 length: 17 amino acids. CDR1 and CDR2 from the germline V gene are SGDLS and YYNGEE. V was shortened by 2 bases and J by 0 bases, with 16 bases between the two germline ends. CDR3 loop: CASSVGEFPFSTDTQYF. As DNA, the CDR3 is TGTGCCAGCAGCGTGGGGGAATTCCCTTTTAGCACAGATACGCAGTATTTT.

This clone was recorded only once. The chain is built from TRBV29-1 and TRBJ2-2, with 14 bases aligning to TRBD2. With V trimmed by 5 bases and J by 5 bases, 10 bases remained unmatched. This CDR3 has 17 residues. Germline V gene lookup returns CDR1 SQVTM and CDR2 ANQGSEA. This CDR3 reads CSVSGTSGRLGTGELFF. In nucleotides, the CDR3 is TGCAGCGTTTCCGGGACTAGCGGGAGATTAGGGACCGGGGAGCTGTTTTTT.

This chain joins TRBV7-9 and TRBJ2-1, with TRBD2 matching over 7 bases. The CDR3 sequence is 13 residues long. J was trimmed by 9 bases and V by 7 bases; bases with no gene match: 9. Germline V lookup: CDR1 SEHNR, CDR2 FQNEAQ (reference sequence). The chain's CDR3 is CASTFLGGVEQFF. CDR3 DNA: TGTGCCAGCACCTTCTTGGGAGGGGTTGAGCAGTTCTTC.

The V call is TRBV4-3, the J call TRBJ2-1, with 13 bases aligning to TRBD2. The CDR3 sequence is 17 residues long. The germline V gene has CDR1 LGHNA and CDR2 YSLEER. Losses at the gene ends were 0 bases for V and 6 bases for J; bases not matched to a gene: 5. The CDR3 region has the DNA TGCGCCAGCAGCCAAGATAGGCGGACTAGCGGGAGCAATGAGCAGTTCTTC. It is translated as CASSQDRRTSGSNEQFF.

The genes are TRBV7-9 and TRBJ1-2, with 9 positions matching TRBD1. Per germline, CDR1 SEHNR and CDR2 FQNEAQ (reference sequence). J was trimmed by 8 bases and V by 0 bases; bases with no gene match: 4. The CDR3 covers 14 residues. The CDR3 nucleotides are TGTGCCAGCAGCTTAGCCTGGACAGGGGAAGGCTACACCTTC. Translation: CASSLAWTGEGYTF. The variable domain in full, completed from reference TRBV7-9 and TRBJ1-2, reads DTGVSQNPRHKITKRGQNVTFRCDPISEHNRLYWYRQTLGQGPEFLTYFQNEAQLEKSRLLSDRFSAERPKGSFSTLEIQRTEQGDSAMYLCASSLAWTGEGYTFGSGTRLTVV.

This chain links TRBV6-5 with TRBJ2-3; D remains ambiguous. The germline CDR1 and CDR2 sequences are MNHEY and SVGAGI. V was trimmed by 2 bases and J by 0 bases, leaving 3 bases between them. This CDR3 contains 13 residues. Here the CDR3 DNA reads TGTGCCAGCAGTTACGACAGCACAGATACGCAGTATTTT. It yields the protein CASSYDSTDTQYF.

V is TRBV29-1 and J is TRBJ2-3; TRBD1 agrees at 8 bases. Germline V lookup: CDR1 SQVTM, CDR2 ANQGSEA. Unmatched junction bases numbered 9, after V lost 4 bases and J lost 9 bases. The CDR3 totals 13 residues. CDR3 nucleotides: TGCAGCGTTGCGCAGGGGGCGATAGGAACGCAGTATTTT. Translating it yields CSVAQGAIGTQYF.

Comments on this clone: The junction and the germline gene differ at one end; a read error may be behind it. The genes are TRBV7-9 and TRBJ1-2, with D unresolved. Germline V gives CDR1 SEHNR, CDR2 FQNEAQ (reference sequence). CDR3 length equals 14 residues. The CDR3 DNA sequence: TGTGCCAGCAACTTAGCGCTCCCAAACTATGGCTACACCTTC. Translating gives CASNLALPNYGYTF.

The rearrangement links TRBV30 to TRBJ1-2; 9 bases align to TRBD1. The CDR3 consists of 16 residues. The J segment lost 3 bases and the V segment lost 0 bases, leaving 8 bases of the junction unmatched. The germline V gene encodes CDR1 GTSNPN and CDR2 SVGIG (reference sequence). CDR3 protein: CAWSVTHDRGDYGYTF. The CDR3 nucleotides are TGTGCCTGGAGTGTGACCCACGACAGGGGGGACTATGGCTACACCTTC.

This sequence joins TRBV7-6 and TRBJ2-7; 11 nucleotides align to TRBD1. There are 15 residues in the CDR3. The V segment lost 3 bases and the J segment 2 bases; nucleotides outside the gene matches: 3. Germline lookup yields CDR1 SGHVS and CDR2 FNYEAQ. CDR3 sequence reads: CASSLGTGGTYEQYF. The CDR3 DNA reads as TGTGCCAGCAGCTTGGGGACAGGGGGGACCTACGAGCAGTACTTC.

The V gene is TRBV4-1, the J gene TRBJ2-7, with D perhaps TRBD1 or TRBD2 (5 bases each). CDR1 MGHRA and CDR2 YSYEKL come from the germline V gene. There are 14 residues in the CDR3. V gave up 1 base and J gave up 5 bases, with 12 bases separating them. The CDR3 DNA reads TGCGCCAGCAGCCAAGTTGGGACGGAGGACGAGCAGTACTTC. Its protein product is CASSQVGTEDEQYF.

The genes are TRBV27 and TRBJ1-2, with TRBD1 matching 11 bases. Germline CDR1 and CDR2: MNHEY and SMNVEV (reference sequence). This CDR3 contains 15 residues. V was pared by 4 bases and J by 0 bases, with 1 base of the junction left unmatched. The CDR3 DNA follows: TGTGCCAGCAGTTGGGGACAGGGGGCTAACTATGGCTACACCTTC. Translating it yields CASSWGQGANYGYTF.

This clone was seen a few times. One end of the junction varies from germline; a read error may be responsible. Written as DNA, the CDR3 is TGTGCTTGGAGGGACAGGGGTCTTGGGCAGTACTTC. This gives the protein CAWRDRGLGQYF. The rearrangement links TRBV30 to TRBJ2-7; 10 bases align to TRBD1. Per germline, CDR1 GTSNPN and CDR2 SVGIG (reference sequence). The CDR3 totals 12 residues.

V gene TRBV19 combines with J gene TRBJ2-6; the match to TRBD1 covers 10 bases. In germline, CDR1 is LNHDA, CDR2 SQIVND (reference sequence). V was clipped by 2 bases and J by 3 bases; unmatched bases: 7. The CDR3 is 18 residues long. The CDR3 sequence is CASSILKTGGFGANVLTF. The CDR3 coding sequence is TGTGCCAGTAGTATACTTAAGACAGGGGGCTTTGGGGCCAACGTCCTGACTTTC.

DNA of the CDR3: TGTGCCAGCAGATACAGGGTGGGCGATTCACCCCTCCACTTT. Its protein product is CASRYRVGDSPLHF. The chain uses TRBV2 and TRBJ1-6; D possibly corresponds to TRBD1 (6 bases). This CDR3 region has 14 residues. CDR1 is SNHLY and CDR2 is FYNNEI in the germline V gene. V shed 6 bases and J shed 8 bases, with 14 bases lying between them. Combining the CDR3 with reference TRBV2 and TRBJ1-6 gives the whole variable domain EPEVTQTPSHQVTQMGQEVILRCVPISNHLYFYWYRQILGQKVEFLVSFYNNEISEKSEIFDDQFSVERPDGSNFTLKIRSTKLEDSAMYFCASRYRVGDSPLHFGNGTRLTVT.

Only a few counts were recorded for this clone. The V call is TRBV5-4, the J call TRBJ2-7; D might be TRBD1 (6 bases). Germline CDR1 and CDR2: SGHNT and YYREEE (reference sequence). This CDR3 is 14 amino acids long. Trimming took off 2 bases at V and 5 bases at J, with 14 bases between the two ends. CDR3 nucleotide sequence: TGTGCCAGCAGCTTAGAGGGGGTAGTGAACGAGCAGTACTTC. Protein sequence: CASSLEGVVNEQYF.

This rearrangement joins TRBV27 to TRBJ2-7; no firm D call. Trimming took off 4 bases at V and 2 bases at J, with 15 bases between the two ends. The CDR3 spans 15 residues. Germline lookup yields CDR1 MNHEY and CDR2 SMNVEV (reference sequence). CDR3 coding DNA: TGTGCCAGCAGTTCCGGTCAGCCTTCTACCTACGAGCAGTACTTC. It codes for CASSSGQPSTYEQYF.

The CDR3, as DNA: TGTGCCAGCAGTTTCCCTATTCGACTAGCGGGGGTGGGGTACGAGCAGTACTTC. Protein product: CASSFPIRLAGVGYEQYF. The chain has TRBV28 and TRBJ2-7; TRBD2 agrees at 12 bases. CDR1 is MDHEN, CDR2 SYDVKM, per germline. Trimming cost V 3 bases and J 4 bases; bases outside gene matches: 13. The CDR3 totals 18 residues.